Sequencing of this T cell receptor beta chain was carried out in a study of shared clonotypes between healthy human individuals. About the study: A couple of women and a few men aged 18 to 49 served as donors. Study observations and caveats: Generation of non-shared clonotypes was less probable than generation of clonotypes shared by all four donors. Generally, naive subsets (rather than memory subsets) showed larger estimated richness.

Investigators spread the genomic DNA of each subset evenly over several immunoSEQ plates. Using immunoSEQ multiplex PCR, the repertoire was profiled, and TCRdb retains in-frame clones only, with some absent. The sample yields about a million clones, approximately 80% seen once. The germline V gene has CDR1 SEHNR and CDR2 FQNEAQ (reference sequence). The V and J ends lost 1 base and 6 bases, in that order; junction bases with no gene match: 1. The CDR3 is made up of 13 amino acids. About this clone: What it recognizes is unknown.

The specimen was memory CD4+ T cells from PBMCs. The subset here: CD45RA-negative fraction. This chain joins TRBV7-9 and TRBJ2-7; 9 bases agree with TRBD2. The receptor was derived from a man aged 18 to 30 in good health. Some clones in this sample may be carry-over from other donors' samples. This CDR3 reads CASSLVAGAEQYF. The CDR3 coding sequence is TGTGCCAGCAGCTTAGTAGCGGGAGCCGAGCAGTACTTC.